This T cell receptor (beta chain) emerged from a study of a mutant IDH1 vaccine in newly diagnosed glioma. Study overall: A roughly 60% male, approximately 38% female split and a mean age of 40.4 years characterized treated patients.

Remarks on this clone: The antigen is not known.

Deletions cut 1 base from V and 1 base from J, with 17 bases between. CDR3 length: 18 amino acids. The V gene's germline CDR1 is LNHDA and CDR2 SQIVND (reference sequence). Clones were sequenced by immunoSEQ multiplex PCR, and TCRdb holds only the in-frame ones, with some missing. The sample shows about 74,000 clones, more than 75% of them seen only once. Indicated time point: week 35, safety follow-up. Topical imiquimod was applied with each vaccine dose, which held 300 ug of mutant IDH1 20-mer peptide. Vaccinations, eight in total, occurred in weeks 1, 3, 5, 7, 11, 15, 19, 23. V is TRBV19 and J is TRBJ1-5; D call uncertain. This TCR came from a man between 25 and 39 years old with glioma. Here the sequenced sample was PBMCs, taken from a glioma patient whose treatment included an IDH1 peptide vaccine. CDR3 DNA: TGTGCCAGTAGTATAGGGTTTCTTCGGGGTAGAAGCAATCAGCCCCAGCATTTT. This translates into CASSIGFLRGRSNQPQHF.